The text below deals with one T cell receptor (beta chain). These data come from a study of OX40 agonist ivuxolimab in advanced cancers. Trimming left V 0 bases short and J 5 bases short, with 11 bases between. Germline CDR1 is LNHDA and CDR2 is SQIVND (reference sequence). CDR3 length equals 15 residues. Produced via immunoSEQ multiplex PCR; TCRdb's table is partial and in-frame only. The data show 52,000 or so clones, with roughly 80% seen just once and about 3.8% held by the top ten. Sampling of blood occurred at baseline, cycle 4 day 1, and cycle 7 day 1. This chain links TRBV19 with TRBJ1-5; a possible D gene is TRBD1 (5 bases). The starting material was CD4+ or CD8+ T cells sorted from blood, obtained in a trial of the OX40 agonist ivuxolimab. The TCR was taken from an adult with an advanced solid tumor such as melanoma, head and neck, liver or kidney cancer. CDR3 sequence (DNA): TGTGCCAGTAGTATAGATATCAGGGCGGATCAGCCCCAGCATTTT. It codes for CASSIDIRADQPQHF.